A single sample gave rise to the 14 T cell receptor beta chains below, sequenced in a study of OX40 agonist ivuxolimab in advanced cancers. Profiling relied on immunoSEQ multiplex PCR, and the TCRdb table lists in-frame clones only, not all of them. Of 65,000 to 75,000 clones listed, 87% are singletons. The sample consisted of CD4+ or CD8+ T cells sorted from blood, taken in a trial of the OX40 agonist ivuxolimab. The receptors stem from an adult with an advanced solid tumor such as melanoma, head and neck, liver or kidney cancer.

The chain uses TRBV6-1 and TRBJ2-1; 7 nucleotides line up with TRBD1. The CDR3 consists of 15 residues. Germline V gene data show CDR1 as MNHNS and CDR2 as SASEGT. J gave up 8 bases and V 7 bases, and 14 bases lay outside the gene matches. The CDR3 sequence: CASNANRDSIHEQFF. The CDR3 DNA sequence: TGTGCCAGCAATGCGAACCGGGACAGCATACATGAGCAGTTCTTC.

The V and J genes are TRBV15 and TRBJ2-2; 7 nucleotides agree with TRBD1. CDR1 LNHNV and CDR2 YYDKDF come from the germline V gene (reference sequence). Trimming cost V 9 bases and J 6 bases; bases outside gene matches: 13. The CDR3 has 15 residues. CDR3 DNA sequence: TGTGCCACTGAATCTGACAGGGATCGTGCCGGGGAGCTGTTTTTT. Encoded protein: CATESDRDRAGELFF.

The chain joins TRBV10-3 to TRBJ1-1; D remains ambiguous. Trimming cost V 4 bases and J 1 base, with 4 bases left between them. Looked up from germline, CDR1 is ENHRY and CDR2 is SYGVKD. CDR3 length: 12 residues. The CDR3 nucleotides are TGTGCCATCAGTGCCAGGAACACTGAAGCTTTCTTT. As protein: CAISARNTEAFF.

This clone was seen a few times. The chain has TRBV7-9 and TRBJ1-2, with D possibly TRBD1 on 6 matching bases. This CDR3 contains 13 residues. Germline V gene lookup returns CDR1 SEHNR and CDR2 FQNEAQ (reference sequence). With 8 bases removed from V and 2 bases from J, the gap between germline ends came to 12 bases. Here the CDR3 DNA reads TGTGCCAGCGGCAACGGGGGCAACTATGGCTACACCTTC. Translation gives CASGNGGNYGYTF.

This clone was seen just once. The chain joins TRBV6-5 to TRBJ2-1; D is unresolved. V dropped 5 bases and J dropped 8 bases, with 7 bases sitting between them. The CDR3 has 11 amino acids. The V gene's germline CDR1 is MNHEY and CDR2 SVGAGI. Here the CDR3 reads CASSAAYEQFF. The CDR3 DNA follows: TGTGCCAGCAGTGCCGCCTATGAGCAGTTCTTC.

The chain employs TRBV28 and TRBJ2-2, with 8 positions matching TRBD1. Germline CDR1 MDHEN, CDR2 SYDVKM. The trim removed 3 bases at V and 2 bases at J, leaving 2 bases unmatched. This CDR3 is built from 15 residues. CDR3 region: CASSFPGGNTGELFF. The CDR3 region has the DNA TGTGCCAGCAGTTTCCCAGGGGGCAACACCGGGGAGCTGTTTTTT.

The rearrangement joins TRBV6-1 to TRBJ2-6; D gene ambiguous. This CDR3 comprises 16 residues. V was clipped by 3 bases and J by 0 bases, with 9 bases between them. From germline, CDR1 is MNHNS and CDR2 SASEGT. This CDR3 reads CASSDQEYSGANVLTF. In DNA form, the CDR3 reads TGTGCCAGCAGTGATCAGGAATACTCTGGGGCCAACGTCCTGACTTTC.

CDR3 protein: CASSEVGELSVPHEQFF. The CDR3 region has the DNA TGTGCCAGCAGTGAAGTAGGAGAGTTGTCTGTACCCCATGAGCAGTTCTTC. This chain joins TRBV2 and TRBJ2-1; D ambiguous. This CDR3 spans 17 amino acids. Trimming removed 1 base at V and 8 bases at J, with 21 bases between. The germline V gene encodes CDR1 SNHLY and CDR2 FYNNEI.

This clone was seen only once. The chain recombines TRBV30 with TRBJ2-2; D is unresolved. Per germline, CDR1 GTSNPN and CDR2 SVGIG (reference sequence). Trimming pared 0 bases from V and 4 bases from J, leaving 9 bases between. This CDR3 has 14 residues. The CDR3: CAWSVLRVTGELFF. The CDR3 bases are TGTGCCTGGAGTGTACTTAGGGTCACCGGGGAGCTGTTTTTT.

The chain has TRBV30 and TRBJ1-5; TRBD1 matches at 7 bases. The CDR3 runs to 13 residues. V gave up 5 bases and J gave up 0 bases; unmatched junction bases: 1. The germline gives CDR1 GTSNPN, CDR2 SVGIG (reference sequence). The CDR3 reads CAWGQDSNQPQHF. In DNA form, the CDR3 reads TGTGCCTGGGGACAGGATAGCAATCAGCCCCAGCATTTT.

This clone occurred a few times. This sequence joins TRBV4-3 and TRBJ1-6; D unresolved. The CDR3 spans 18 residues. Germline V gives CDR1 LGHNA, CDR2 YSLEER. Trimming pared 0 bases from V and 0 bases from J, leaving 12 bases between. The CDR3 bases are TGCGCCAGCAGCCAAGAGGCAGGTCTGAGCTCCTATAATTCACCCCTCCACTTT. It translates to CASSQEAGLSSYNSPLHF.

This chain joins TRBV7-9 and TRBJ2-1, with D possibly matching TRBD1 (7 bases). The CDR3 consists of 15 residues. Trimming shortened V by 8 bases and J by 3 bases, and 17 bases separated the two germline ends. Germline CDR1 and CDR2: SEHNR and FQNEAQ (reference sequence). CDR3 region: CASAQGGSLYNEQFF. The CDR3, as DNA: TGTGCCAGCGCTCAGGGGGGCTCGCTCTACAATGAGCAGTTCTTC.

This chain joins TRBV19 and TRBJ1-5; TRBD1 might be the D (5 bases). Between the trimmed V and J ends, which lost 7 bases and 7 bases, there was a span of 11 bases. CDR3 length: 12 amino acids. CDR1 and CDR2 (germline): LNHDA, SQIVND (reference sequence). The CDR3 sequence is CASKRGAQPQHF. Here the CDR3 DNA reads TGTGCCAGTAAAAGGGGAGCGCAGCCCCAGCATTTT.

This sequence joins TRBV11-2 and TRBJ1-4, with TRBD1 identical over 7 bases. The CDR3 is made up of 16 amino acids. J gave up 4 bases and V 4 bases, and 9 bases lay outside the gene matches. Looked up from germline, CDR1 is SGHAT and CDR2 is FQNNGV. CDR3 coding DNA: TGTGCCAGCAGCTCGTTCATGGGACAGAGTAATGAAAAACTGTTTTTT. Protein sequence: CASSSFMGQSNEKLFF.